This T cell receptor beta chain was identified in a study of cytomegalovirus exposure and HLA in healthy donors. Findings and limits, study-wide: Roughly uniform depth of sequencing across donors was assumed in presence/absence analyses.

Germline CDR1 and CDR2: SNHLY and FYNNEI. The CDR3 totals 13 residues. Losses at the gene ends were 7 bases for V and 5 bases for J; bases not matched to a gene: 7. With 60 Vbeta and 13 Jbeta primers, the PCR was carried out. Assay used: immunoSEQ multiplex PCR; TCRdb lists only in-frame clones, some missing. This table has around 100,000 clones, roughly 81% appearing once. Notes on this clone: Its antigen is still unknown.

The rearrangement joins TRBV2 to TRBJ2-5, with 7 bases matching TRBD2. The sample consisted of PBMCs. This receptor was taken from a woman aged 18-29 years in good health and CMV-seropositive. The CDR3 sequence is CASTLHSGETQYF. The CDR3 nucleotides read TGTGCCAGCACCCTTCATAGCGGGGAGACCCAGTACTTC.